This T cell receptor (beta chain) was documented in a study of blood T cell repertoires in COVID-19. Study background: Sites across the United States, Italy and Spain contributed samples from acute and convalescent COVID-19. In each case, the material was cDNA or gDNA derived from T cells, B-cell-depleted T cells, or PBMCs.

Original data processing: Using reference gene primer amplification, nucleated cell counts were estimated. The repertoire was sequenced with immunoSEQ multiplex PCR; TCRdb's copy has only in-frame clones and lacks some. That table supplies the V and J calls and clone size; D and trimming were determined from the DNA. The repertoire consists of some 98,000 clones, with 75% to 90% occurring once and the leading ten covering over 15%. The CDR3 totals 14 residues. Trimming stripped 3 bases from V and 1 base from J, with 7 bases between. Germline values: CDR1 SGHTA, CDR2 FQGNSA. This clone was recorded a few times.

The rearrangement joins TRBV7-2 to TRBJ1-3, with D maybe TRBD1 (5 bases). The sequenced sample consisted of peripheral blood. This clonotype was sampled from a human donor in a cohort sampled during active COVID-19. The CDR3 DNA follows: TGTGCCAGCAGCTTGGGACTTTCTGGAAACACCATATATTTT. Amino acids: CASSLGLSGNTIYF.